This T cell receptor beta chain was captured by sequencing in a study of T cells after yellow fever vaccination. Overall study findings and caveats: A large majority of primary-vaccination clones showed up again after the booster (approximately 95% CD4, about 87% CD8).

This clonotype was counted ten times or more. What it binds is unknown. 5'RACE template switching produced TCR cDNA carrying a universal primer site and UMIs. TCRdb reanalysed the 5' RACE reads using MiXCR and keeps one entry per CDR3 protein. The sample comprises approximately 150,000 distinct CDR3 sequences, 7.7% of which are singletons, and roughly 0.73% rests with the top ten. The CDR3 consists of 18 residues. V trimming: 1 base; J trimming: 1 base; junction bases outside the gene matches: 11. Per germline, CDR1 LGHNT and CDR2 FRNRAP. This sequence joins TRBV12-5 and TRBJ2-5; the match to TRBD2 covers 8 bases. The starting material was CD4+ T cells sorted from PBMCs, obtained 5 days after the yellow fever booster vaccination. This sequence was found in a man aged 25-45 years who received the YFV17D yellow fever vaccine. CDR3 amino acids: CASGLGITSGAIQETQYF. As DNA, the CDR3 is TGTGCTAGTGGTTTGGGCATTACTAGCGGAGCAATCCAAGAGACCCAGTACTTC.